This is a list of T cell receptor beta chains from one sample in a study of early T cells in non-severe SARS-CoV-2 infection. One entry per CDR3 protein results from TCRdb running MiXCR on the 5' RACE reads. The table records about 110,000 distinct CDR3 sequences, over 9.5% of them present only once. The sequencing used whole blood, collected at baseline. These receptor sequences come from an adult who was a healthcare worker with PCR-confirmed SARS-CoV-2 infection or an uninfected control (not recorded which). Both conserved end residues are part of each CDR3. D genes are given only for firm matches. Rows may omit the clone size; those that give it use once, few, many or a size class.

TRBV4-2	few	.	TRBJ1-5	CASSQVGREGQPQHF	TGTGCCAGCAGCCAAGTCGGAAGGGAAGGACAGCCCCAGCATTTT
TRBV7-9	.	TRBD1	TRBJ1-6	CASSSTGGGSSYNSPLHF	TGTGCCAGCAGCTCCACAGGGGGAGGAAGCTCCTATAATTCACCCCTCCACTTT
TRBV2	few	.	TRBJ2-2	CASNGDPTGELFF	TGTGCCAGCAACGGTGACCCGACCGGGGAGCTGTTTTTT
TRBV2	.	TRBD1	TRBJ2-4	CASGGQGAAKNIQYF	TGTGCCAGCGGAGGACAGGGGGCGGCCAAAAACATTCAGTACTTC
TRBV5-6	many	.	TRBJ2-3	CASSLVVDTQYF	TGTGCCAGCAGCTTGGTGGTAGATACGCAGTATTTT
TRBV6-4	many	TRBD1	TRBJ2-1	CASSDAPGQGHNEQFF	TGTGCCAGCAGTGACGCCCCGGGACAGGGCCACAATGAGCAGTTCTTC
TRBV7-6	few	.	TRBJ2-1	CASSLEITGTEQFF	TGTGCCAGCAGCTTGGAAATTACGGGCACTGAGCAGTTCTTC
TRBV7-9	few	.	TRBJ1-4	CATSDIRRSEKLFF	TGTGCCACGAGCGACATACGTCGGAGTGAAAAACTGTTTTTT
TRBV2	few	.	TRBJ2-7	CASSVSSYEQYF	TGTGCCAGCAGTGTGAGCAGCTACGAGCAGTACTTC
TRBV10-3	many	.	TRBJ2-2	CAISESGRKTLGELFF	TGTGCCATCAGTGAGTCGGGACGGAAGACGCTGGGGGAGCTGTTTTTT
TRBV20-1	.	TRBD2	TRBJ2-1	CSTTSGGDNEQFF	TGCAGTACCACTAGCGGGGGGGACAATGAGCAGTTCTTC
TRBV11-2	many	TRBD2	TRBJ2-1	CASSLARTSGTEQFF	TGTGCCAGCAGCTTAGCACGGACTAGCGGCACGGAGCAGTTCTTC
TRBV11-1	.	.	TRBJ1-1	CASSGQRNTEAFF	TGTGCCAGCAGCGGGCAGCGCAACACTGAAGCTTTCTTT
TRBV29-1	.	.	TRBJ1-2	CSVGETTYYGYTF	TGCAGCGTTGGGGAGACAACTTACTATGGCTACACCTTC
TRBV2	many	TRBD2	TRBJ2-3	CASKWAGGGDTQYF	TGTGCCAGCAAATGGGCGGGGGGAGGAGATACGCAGTATTTT
TRBV28	.	.	TRBJ2-7	CASSEGPVVGNYEQYF	TGTGCCAGCAGTGAAGGTCCCGTGGTAGGAAACTACGAGCAGTACTTC
TRBV12-3/TRBV12-4	.	.	TRBJ1-1	CASSLETRGTEAFF	TGTGCCAGCAGTTTGGAAACGCGAGGTACTGAAGCTTTCTTT
TRBV7-2	once	.	TRBJ1-1	CASSPPGRRAFF	TGTGCCAGCAGCCCCCCCGGGAGGCGTGCTTTCTTT
TRBV5-1	few	TRBD2	TRBJ2-1	CASSPSGNSYNEQFF	TGCGCCAGCAGCCCTAGCGGGAACAGTTACAATGAGCAGTTCTTC
TRBV7-3	few	.	TRBJ2-3	CASSWGSADTQYF	TGTGCCAGCAGCTGGGGGTCCGCAGATACGCAGTATTTT
TRBV5-1	few	.	TRBJ1-1	CASRYVSGANTEAFF	TGCGCCAGCAGATACGTTTCTGGGGCGAACACTGAAGCTTTCTTT
TRBV15	few	TRBD2	TRBJ2-3	CATSRSRTRADTQYF	TGTGCCACCAGCAGATCTAGGACTAGAGCGGATACGCAGTATTTT
TRBV7-3	.	.	TRBJ2-1	CASSSRGRTHSYNEQFF	TGTGCCAGCAGCTCTAGGGGCAGGACCCACTCCTACAATGAGCAGTTCTTC
TRBV5-6	.	.	TRBJ1-1	CASSLHAEAFF	TGTGCCAGCAGCTTACACGCTGAAGCTTTCTTT
TRBV2	many	.	TRBJ1-1	CASSARERTEAFF	TGTGCCAGCAGTGCCCGTGAGAGAACTGAAGCTTTCTTT
TRBV7-8	.	TRBD2	TRBJ2-1	CASSLTSGRQNEQFF	TGTGCCAGCAGCTTAACTAGCGGGAGACAAAATGAGCAGTTCTTC
TRBV7-8	few	.	TRBJ1-2	CASSLRVNSAYGYTF	TGTGCCAGCAGCTTAAGGGTCAACTCCGCCTATGGCTACACCTTC